The rows below give T cell receptor beta chains drawn from one sample of a study of blood T cell repertoires in COVID-19. Here immunoSEQ multiplex PCR was the method, and the copy in TCRdb shows in-frame clones only, minus some. The sample includes about 270,000 clones, approximately 91% seen only once; the top ten take about 2.3%. Sequencing was performed on PBMCs or T cells enriched from blood (not recorded which). The source is a woman between 35 and 50 years old with acute COVID-19. Both conserved end residues are part of each CDR3. The D gene is left open where the match is weak.

>NA|TRBV5-6|TRBJ2-3
CASSLMSWVAGTDTQYF
>TRBD2|TRBV7-2|TRBJ2-5
CASSPTSGRLETQYF
>NA|TRBV7-9|TRBJ1-1
CASSLDRSAEAFF
>NA|TRBV4-3|TRBJ2-1
CASSQGGSSLEQFF
>NA|TRBV3-1/TRBV3-2|TRBJ2-2
CAAGLLTAGELFF
>NA|TRBV9|TRBJ2-5
CASSVEARQETQYF
>NA|TRBV18|TRBJ2-2
CASSPKASGELFF
>TRBD2|TRBV27|TRBJ2-3
CASRPGLPTDTQYF
>NA|TRBV6-1|TRBJ2-1
CASSEEQGWHNEQFF
>TRBD1|TRBV9|TRBJ1-2
CASSGEGAGYGYTF
>TRBD1|TRBV3-1/TRBV3-2|TRBJ1-6
CASSPPGQLNSPLHF
>TRBD2|TRBV27|TRBJ2-5
CASSLEGSASGRALRETQYF
>TRBD2|TRBV28|TRBJ2-5
CASRLAGVVETQYF
>NA|TRBV28|TRBJ2-1
CASSPQYNEQFF
>NA|TRBV30|TRBJ1-1
CAWSVGHLNTEAFF
>NA|TRBV18|TRBJ2-7
CASSPQALSPYEQYF
>TRBD1|TRBV24-1|TRBJ2-5
CATSEPRTGMVRETQYF
>TRBD1|TRBV7-9|TRBJ1-2
CASSATGVSYGYTF
>TRBD1|TRBV12-3/TRBV12-4|TRBJ2-7
CASSHRGEEQYF
>NA|TRBV5-3|TRBJ2-7
CARPTTRWTYEQYF
>NA|TRBV7-2|TRBJ2-7
CASSSRVLLSEQYF
>TRBD1|TRBV13|TRBJ2-2
CATSRDRAGGELFF
>TRBD2|TRBV27|TRBJ2-2
CASFPWAGGDTGELFF
>NA|TRBV27|TRBJ2-7
CASGSPSGQFYEQYF
>TRBD1|TRBV5-1|TRBJ2-1
CASSLRTGVWNEQFF
>NA|TRBV20-1|TRBJ2-5
CSAWAQETQYF
>NA|TRBV4-3|TRBJ1-1
CASSHRTRQDSGTEAFF
>NA|TRBV7-2|TRBJ1-3
CASSLGSAAGNTIYF
>TRBD1|TRBV11-2|TRBJ2-5
CASQRQGAQLETQYF
>NA|TRBV21-1|TRBJ1-1
CASSKGLMNTEAFF
>NA|TRBV10-3|TRBJ1-5
CAISERGGNQPQHF
>TRBD1|TRBV6-1|TRBJ2-4
CASSETGGATKNIQYF
>NA|TRBV9|TRBJ2-7
CASSVGSGFGYEQYF
>TRBD1|TRBV19|TRBJ1-5
CASSTRTGTKNQPQHF
>TRBD2|TRBV7-9|TRBJ2-7
CASSYRPSGRAGSYEQYF
>NA|TRBV27|TRBJ1-6
CASSPRTDNSPLHF
>NA|TRBV6-4|TRBJ2-1
CASSGEAPPPPNEQFF
>NA|TRBV30|TRBJ1-2
CAWSEQGSGYTF
>NA|TRBV2|TRBJ2-7
CASRTGTGNYEQYF
>TRBD1|TRBV2|TRBJ1-1
CASQGQGLTEAFF
>NA|TRBV28|TRBJ2-7
CASNTRVWEQYF
>NA|TRBV7-6|TRBJ1-1
CASSAAPARNTEAFF